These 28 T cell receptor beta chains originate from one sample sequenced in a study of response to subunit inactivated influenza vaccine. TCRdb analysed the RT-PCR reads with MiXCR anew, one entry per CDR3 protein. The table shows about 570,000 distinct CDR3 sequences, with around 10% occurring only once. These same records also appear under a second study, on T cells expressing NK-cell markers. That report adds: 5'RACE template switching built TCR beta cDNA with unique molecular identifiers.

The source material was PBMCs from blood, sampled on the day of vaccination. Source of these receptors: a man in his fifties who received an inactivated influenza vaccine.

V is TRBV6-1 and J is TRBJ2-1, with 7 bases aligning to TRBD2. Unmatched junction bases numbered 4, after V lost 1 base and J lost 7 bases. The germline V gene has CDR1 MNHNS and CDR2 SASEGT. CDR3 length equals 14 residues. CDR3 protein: CASSEGNSGNEQFF. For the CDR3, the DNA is TGTGCCAGCAGTGAAGGCAATAGCGGGAATGAGCAGTTCTTC.

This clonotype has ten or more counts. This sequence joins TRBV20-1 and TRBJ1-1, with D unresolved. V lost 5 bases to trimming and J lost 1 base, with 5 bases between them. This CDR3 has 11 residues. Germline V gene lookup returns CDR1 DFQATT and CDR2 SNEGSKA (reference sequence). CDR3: CSASGNTEAFF. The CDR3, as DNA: TGCAGTGCTTCCGGGAACACTGAAGCTTTCTTT.

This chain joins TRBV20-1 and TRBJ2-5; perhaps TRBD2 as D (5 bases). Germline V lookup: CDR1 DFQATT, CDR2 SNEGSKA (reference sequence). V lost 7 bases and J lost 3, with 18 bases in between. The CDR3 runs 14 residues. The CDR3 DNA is TGCAGTGGCGCTGCGCGGGCGGCGAAAGAGACCCAGTACTTC. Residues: CSGAARAAKETQYF.

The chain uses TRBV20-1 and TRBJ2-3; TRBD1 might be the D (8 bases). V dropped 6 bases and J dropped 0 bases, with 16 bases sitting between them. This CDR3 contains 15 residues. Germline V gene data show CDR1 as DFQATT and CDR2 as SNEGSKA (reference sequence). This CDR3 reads CSARGRGLSTDTQYF. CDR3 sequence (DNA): TGCAGTGCCAGGGGGCGGGGGCTTAGCACAGATACGCAGTATTTT.

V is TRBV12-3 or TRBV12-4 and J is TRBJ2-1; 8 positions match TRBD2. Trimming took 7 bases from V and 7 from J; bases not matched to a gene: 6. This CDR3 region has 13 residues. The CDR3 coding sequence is TGTGCCAGCATACCCGGGACTAGGAATGAGCAGTTCTTC. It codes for CASIPGTRNEQFF.

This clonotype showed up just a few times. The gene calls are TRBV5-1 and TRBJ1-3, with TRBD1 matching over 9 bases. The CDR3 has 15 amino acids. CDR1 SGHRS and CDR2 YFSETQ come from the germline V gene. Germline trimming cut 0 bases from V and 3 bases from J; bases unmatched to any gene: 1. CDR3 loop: CASSLDRGLGNTIYF. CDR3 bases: TGCGCCAGCAGCTTGGACAGGGGGCTTGGAAACACCATATATTTT.

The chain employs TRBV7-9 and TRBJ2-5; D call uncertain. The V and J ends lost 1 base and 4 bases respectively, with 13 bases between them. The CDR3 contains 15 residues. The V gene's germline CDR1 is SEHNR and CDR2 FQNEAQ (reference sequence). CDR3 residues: CASSLVGRLGETQYF. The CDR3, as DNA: TGTGCCAGCAGCTTAGTTGGCAGGCTAGGAGAGACCCAGTACTTC.

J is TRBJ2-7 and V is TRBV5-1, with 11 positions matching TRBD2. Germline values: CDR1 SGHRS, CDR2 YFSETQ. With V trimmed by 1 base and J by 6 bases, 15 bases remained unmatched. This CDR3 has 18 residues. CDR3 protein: CASSLSSSGGIPSREQYF. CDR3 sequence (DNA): TGCGCCAGCAGCTTGTCATCTAGCGGGGGGATCCCATCACGCGAGCAGTACTTC.

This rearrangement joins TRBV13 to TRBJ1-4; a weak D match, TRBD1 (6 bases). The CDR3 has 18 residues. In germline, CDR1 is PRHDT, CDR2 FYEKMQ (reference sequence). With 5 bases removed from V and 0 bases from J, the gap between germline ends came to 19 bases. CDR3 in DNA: TGTGCCAGCAGCAGCCTTAGACAGGTGTACGCAACTAATGAAAAACTGTTTTTT. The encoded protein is CASSSLRQVYATNEKLFF.

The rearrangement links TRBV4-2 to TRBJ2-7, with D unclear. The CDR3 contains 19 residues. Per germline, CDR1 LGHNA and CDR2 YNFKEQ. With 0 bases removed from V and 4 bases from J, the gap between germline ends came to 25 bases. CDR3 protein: CASSQDLGVDGPPLYEQYF. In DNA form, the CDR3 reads TGTGCCAGCAGCCAAGACCTTGGAGTAGATGGGCCCCCTCTTTACGAGCAGTACTTC.

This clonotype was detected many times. The CDR3 sequence: CMGQTNTEAFF. The CDR3 DNA sequence: TGCATGGGGCAGACGAACACTGAAGCTTTCTTT. The genes are TRBV29-1 and TRBJ1-1; D might be TRBD1 (5 bases). The CDR3 is 11 amino acids. Germline V CDR1 and CDR2: SQVTM, ANQGSEA. The full variable domain, rest sourced from reference TRBV29-1 and TRBJ1-1, is SAVISQKPSRDICQRGTSLTIQCQVDSQVTMMFWYRQQPGQSLTLIATANQGSEATYESGFVIDKFPISRPNLTFSTLTVSNMSPEDSSIYLCMGQTNTEAFFGQGTRLTVV.

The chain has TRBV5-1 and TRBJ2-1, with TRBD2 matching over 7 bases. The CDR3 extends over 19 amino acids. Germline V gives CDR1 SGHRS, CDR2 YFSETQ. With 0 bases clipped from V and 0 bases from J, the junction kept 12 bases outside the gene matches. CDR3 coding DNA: TGCGCCAGCAGCTTGGCCGAAACCGGACTAGGGAGCTCCTACAATGAGCAGTTCTTC. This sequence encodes CASSLAETGLGSSYNEQFF.

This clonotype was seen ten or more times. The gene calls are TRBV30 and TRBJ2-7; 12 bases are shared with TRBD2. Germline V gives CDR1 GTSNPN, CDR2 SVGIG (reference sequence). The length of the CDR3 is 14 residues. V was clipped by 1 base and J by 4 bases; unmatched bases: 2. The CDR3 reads CAWSGLAGEYEQYF. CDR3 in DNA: TGTGCCTGGAGTGGACTAGCGGGGGAGTACGAGCAGTACTTC.

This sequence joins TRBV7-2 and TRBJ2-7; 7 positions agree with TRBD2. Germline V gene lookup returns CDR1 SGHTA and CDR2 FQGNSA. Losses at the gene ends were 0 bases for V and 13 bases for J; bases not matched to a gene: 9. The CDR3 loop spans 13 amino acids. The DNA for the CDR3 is TGTGCCAGCAGCTTAGCCGGGGGAGGGAGTGGATACTTC. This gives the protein CASSLAGGGSGYF.

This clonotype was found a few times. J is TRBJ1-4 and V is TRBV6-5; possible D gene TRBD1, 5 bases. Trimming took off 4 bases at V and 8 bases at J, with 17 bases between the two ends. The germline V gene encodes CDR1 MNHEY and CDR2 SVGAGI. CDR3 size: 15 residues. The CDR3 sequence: CASSLASGLTEKLFF. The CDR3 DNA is TGTGCCAGCAGTTTAGCGTCGGGACTGACGGAAAAACTGTTTTTT.

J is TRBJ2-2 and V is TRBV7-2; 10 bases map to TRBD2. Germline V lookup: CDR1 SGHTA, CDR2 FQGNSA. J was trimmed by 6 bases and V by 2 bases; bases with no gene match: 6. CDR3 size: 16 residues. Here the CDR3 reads CASSLRGLASAGELFF. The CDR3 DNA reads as TGTGCCAGCAGCTTAAGGGGACTAGCGAGTGCCGGGGAGCTGTTTTTT. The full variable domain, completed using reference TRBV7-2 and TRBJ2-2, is GAGVSQSPSNKVTEKGKDVELRCDPISGHTALYWYRQSLGQGLEFLIYFQGNSAPDKSGLPSDRFSAERTGGSVSTLTIQRTQQEDSAVYLCASSLRGLASAGELFFGEGSRLTVL.

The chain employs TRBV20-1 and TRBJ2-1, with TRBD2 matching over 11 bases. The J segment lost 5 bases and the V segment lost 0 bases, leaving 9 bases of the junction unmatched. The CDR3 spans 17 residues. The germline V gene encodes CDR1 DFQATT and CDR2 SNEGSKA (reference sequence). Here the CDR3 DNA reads TGCAGTGCTAGAGATGGGGCCGGGACTAGCGGAAACAATGAGCAGTTCTTC. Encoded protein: CSARDGAGTSGNNEQFF.

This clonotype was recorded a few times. The DNA of the CDR3 is TGTGCCAGCAGCTTACATGGACTAGCTTACGAGCAGTACTTC. Protein sequence: CASSLHGLAYEQYF. The chain recombines TRBV7-9 with TRBJ2-7, with 8 bases lining up with TRBD2. The V segment lost 2 bases and the J segment 4 bases; nucleotides outside the gene matches: 4. Germline CDR1 and CDR2: SEHNR and FQNEAQ (reference sequence). The CDR3 has 14 residues.

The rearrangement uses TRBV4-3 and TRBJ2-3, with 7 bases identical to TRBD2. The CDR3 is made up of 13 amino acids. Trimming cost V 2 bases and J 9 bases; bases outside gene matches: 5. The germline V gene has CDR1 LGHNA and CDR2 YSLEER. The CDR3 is CASSQYGEGTQYF. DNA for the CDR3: TGCGCCAGCAGCCAATACGGGGAGGGGACGCAGTATTTT.

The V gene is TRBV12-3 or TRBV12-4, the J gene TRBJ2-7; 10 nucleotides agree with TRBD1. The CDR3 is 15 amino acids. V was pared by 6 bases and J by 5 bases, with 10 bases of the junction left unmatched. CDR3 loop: CASRNTRQGANEQYF. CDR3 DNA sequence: TGTGCCAGCAGAAACACTCGACAGGGGGCTAACGAGCAGTACTTC.

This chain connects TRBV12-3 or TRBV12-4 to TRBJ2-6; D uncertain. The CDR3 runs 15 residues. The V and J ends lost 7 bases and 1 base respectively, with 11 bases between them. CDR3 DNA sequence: TGTGCCAGCACTTCCGCACCGTCTGGGGCCAACGTCCTGACTTTC. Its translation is CASTSAPSGANVLTF.

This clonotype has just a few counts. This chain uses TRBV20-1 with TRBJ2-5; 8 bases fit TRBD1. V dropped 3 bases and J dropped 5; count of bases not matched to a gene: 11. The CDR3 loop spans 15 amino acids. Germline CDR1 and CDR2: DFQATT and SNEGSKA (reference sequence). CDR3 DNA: TGCAGTGCTAGCCCTCGGACAGGGTATTTGGAGACCCAGTACTTC. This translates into CSASPRTGYLETQYF.

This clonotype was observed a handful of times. The CDR3 DNA follows: TGTGCCAGCAGCCGAAGGACAGGGATGAACACTGAAGCTTTCTTT. It yields the protein CASSRRTGMNTEAFF. The chain combines TRBV4-2 with TRBJ1-1, with 8 nucleotides matching TRBD1. With 4 bases clipped from V and 0 bases from J, the junction kept 4 bases outside the gene matches. This CDR3 is 15 amino acids long. The V gene's germline CDR1 is LGHNA and CDR2 YNFKEQ.

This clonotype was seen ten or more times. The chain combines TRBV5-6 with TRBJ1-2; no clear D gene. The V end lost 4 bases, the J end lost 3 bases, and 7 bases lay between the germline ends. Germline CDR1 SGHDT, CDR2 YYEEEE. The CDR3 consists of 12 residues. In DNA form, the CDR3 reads TGTGCCAGCAGCCCGACCGACTATGGCTACACCTTC. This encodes CASSPTDYGYTF.

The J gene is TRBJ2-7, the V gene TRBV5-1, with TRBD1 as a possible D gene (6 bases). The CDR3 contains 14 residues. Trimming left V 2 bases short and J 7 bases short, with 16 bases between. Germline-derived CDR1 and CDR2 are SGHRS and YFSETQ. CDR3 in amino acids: CASSFQDSSEEQYF. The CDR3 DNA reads TGCGCCAGCAGCTTTCAGGACAGTAGTGAGGAGCAGTACTTC.

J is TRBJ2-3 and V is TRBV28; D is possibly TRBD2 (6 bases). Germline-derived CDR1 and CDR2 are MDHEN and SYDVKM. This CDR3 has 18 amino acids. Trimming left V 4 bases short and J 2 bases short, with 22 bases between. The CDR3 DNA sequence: TGTGCCAGCAGTTCCGGAGGTTCGGGGAGGATGGTCACAGATACGCAGTATTTT. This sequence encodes CASSSGGSGRMVTDTQYF.

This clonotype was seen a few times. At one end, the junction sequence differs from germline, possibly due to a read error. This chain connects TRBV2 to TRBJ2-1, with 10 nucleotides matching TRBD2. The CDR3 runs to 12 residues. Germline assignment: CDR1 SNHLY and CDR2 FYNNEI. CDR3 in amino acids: CASSEVAGGPIF. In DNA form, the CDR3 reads TGTGCCAGCAGTGAAGTAGCGGGAGGCCCGATCTTC.

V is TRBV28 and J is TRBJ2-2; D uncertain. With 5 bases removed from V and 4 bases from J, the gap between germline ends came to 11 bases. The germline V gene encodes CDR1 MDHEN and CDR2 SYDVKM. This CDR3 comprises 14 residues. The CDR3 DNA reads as TGTGCCAGCAGTCCCTCGTCATTCACCGGGGAGCTGTTTTTT. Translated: CASSPSSFTGELFF.